Shown below are 14 T cell receptor beta chains from a single sample sequenced in a study of blood T cells in healthy people across ages. The second PCR ran about 6 to 11 cycles with a sample-barcoded 5' primer and J-beta primers. TCRdb reanalysed the 5' RACE reads using MiXCR and keeps one entry per CDR3 protein. The table shows around 1.7 million distinct CDR3 sequences, with under 30% occurring only once. Material for sequencing was blood. Source of these receptors: a woman in her twenties or thirties in good health.

This clonotype has just a few counts. The chain couples TRBV19 to TRBJ2-5; D assignment may be TRBD1 or TRBD2 (6 bases each). The DNA end lines up better with TRBJ2-7; the J call may be wrong. This CDR3 is 12 amino acids long. Germline V gene data show CDR1 as LNHDA and CDR2 as SQIVND (reference sequence). The CDR3: CASKGGTYEQYF. The CDR3 DNA reads TGTGCCAGTAAGGGGGGTACCTACGAGCAGTACTTC.

This clonotype was seen a few times. The chain recombines TRBV4-2 with TRBJ2-3, with D tentatively TRBD1 or TRBD2 (7 bases each). V lost 2 bases and J 2 bases, leaving 17 bases between the germline ends. The V gene's germline CDR1 is LGHNA and CDR2 YNFKEQ. The CDR3 sequence is 17 residues long. This chain's CDR3 is CASSQPHPGGATDTQYF. CDR3 nucleotides: TGTGCCAGCAGCCAACCCCACCCAGGGGGGGCCACAGATACGCAGTATTTT.

This clonotype has a count of ten or more. The rearrangement joins TRBV14 to TRBJ2-1; 9 bases map to TRBD1. Germline V lookup: CDR1 SGHDN, CDR2 FVKESK. The CDR3 spans 14 residues. The V gene end was trimmed by 6 bases and the J gene end by 7 bases; junction bases not matched to a gene: 7. The chain's CDR3 is CASRRGTGPNEQFF. The CDR3 DNA reads TGTGCCAGCAGACGCGGGACAGGGCCGAATGAGCAGTTCTTC.

A note on this clonotype: Germline and junction disagree at one end, which may indicate a read error. The chain has TRBV5-1 and TRBJ2-1; TRBD1 agrees at 7 bases. The CDR3 runs 14 residues. The germline V gene encodes CDR1 SGHRS and CDR2 YFSETQ. The CDR3, as DNA: TGCACCAGCAGCACCGGGGCAGGGGGTGATGAGCAGTTCTTC. Translation: CTSSTGAGGDEQFF.

The chain has TRBV27 and TRBJ1-2; no reliable D call. Germline V gene sequence: CDR1 MNHEY, CDR2 SMNVEV (reference sequence). V dropped 4 bases and J dropped 2 bases, with 8 bases sitting between them. The CDR3 extends over 13 amino acids. In DNA, the CDR3 is TGTGCCAGCAGTTCGGCCAGCAACTATGGCTACACCTTC. Its protein product is CASSSASNYGYTF.

The chain recombines TRBV12-3 or TRBV12-4 with TRBJ2-4, with 8 nucleotides matching TRBD1. The DNA end favors TRBJ2-7, so the J call may be wrong. The length of the CDR3 is 14 residues. CDR3 residues: CASSPGQGYTEQYF. The DNA of the CDR3 is TGTGCCAGCAGTCCCGGACAGGGATACACCGAGCAGTACTTC.

Many counts were recorded for this clonotype. This chain uses TRBV9 with TRBJ2-3; D is unclear. The CDR3 is made up of 14 amino acids. The germline CDR1 and CDR2 sequences are SGDLS and YYNGEE. The V gene lost 4 bases and the J gene lost 0 bases, with 9 bases spanning the gap. CDR3 loop: CASSYPASTDTQYF. The CDR3 DNA reads as TGTGCCAGCAGCTACCCGGCAAGCACAGATACGCAGTATTTT.

Ten or more counts support this clonotype. The chain combines TRBV5-5 with TRBJ1-2; D remains unclear. Per the germline V gene, CDR1 is SGHKS and CDR2 is YYEKEE (reference sequence). The CDR3 loop spans 14 amino acids. Trimming removed 3 bases at V and 4 bases at J, with 13 bases between. CDR3 DNA sequence: TGTGCCAGCAGCTCGGCGCCAAACCTCTATGGCTACACCTTC. It encodes CASSSAPNLYGYTF.

This clonotype was seen repeatedly, ten times or more. The chain employs TRBV7-9 and TRBJ2-1; maybe TRBD2 (6 bases). The CDR3 contains 14 residues. CDR1 SEHNR and CDR2 FQNEAQ come from the germline V gene (reference sequence). With 1 base removed from V and 9 bases from J, the gap between germline ends came to 13 bases. The CDR3 protein is CASSLGGDKGEQFF. The CDR3 nucleotides read TGTGCCAGCAGCTTAGGGGGGGATAAGGGTGAGCAGTTCTTC.

The chain recombines TRBV29-1 with TRBJ2-7, with 8 bases matching TRBD1. This CDR3 spans 14 amino acids. Trimming removed 6 bases from V and 4 bases from J; junction bases left unmatched: 11. The V gene's germline CDR1 is SQVTM and CDR2 ANQGSEA. CDR3 sequence: CSVGRTGFEYEQYF. CDR3 DNA: TGCAGCGTCGGCCGGACAGGGTTTGAGTACGAGCAGTACTTC.

The sample holds a few counts of this clonotype. Its ends do not fully match the called genes, so a read error is possible. This chain uses TRBV10-3 with TRBJ2-7; 7 bases agree with TRBD2. Germline-derived CDR1 and CDR2 are ENHRY and SYGVKD. This CDR3 has 15 residues. CDR3 protein: CAVRPTGGDSYEQYF. CDR3 sequence (DNA): TGTGCCGTCAGGCCCACTGGGGGGGACTCCTACGAGCAGTACTTC.

This chain uses TRBV6-4 with TRBJ2-7; 12 bases are shared with TRBD1. CDR1 is MRHNA and CDR2 is SNTAGT in the germline V gene. This CDR3 contains 21 residues. The junction had 24 bases not matched to a gene; V was cut back by 2 bases and J by 7 bases. CDR3 DNA sequence: TGTGCCAGCAGTGACCCTCTCCGGGACAGGGGGCAAACTAACTCCTACAATGAGCAGTACTTC. It encodes CASSDPLRDRGQTNSYNEQYF.

This clonotype occurred a few times. V is TRBV6-2 or TRBV6-3 and J is TRBJ2-1; perhaps TRBD2 as D (6 bases). CDR1 and CDR2 (germline): MNHEY, SVGEGT. The CDR3 length is 15 residues. Trimming left V 7 bases short and J 7 bases short, with 20 bases between. CDR3 region: CASTSAPSDPNEQFF. The CDR3, as DNA: TGTGCCAGCACCTCAGCTCCTAGCGACCCGAATGAGCAGTTCTTC.

Remarks on this clonotype: This may arise from a read error, as a much more abundant clone is one base away. The V call is TRBV11-2, the J call TRBJ2-7; tentatively, D is TRBD1 (6 bases). Germline V lookup: CDR1 SGHAT, CDR2 FQNNGV. V lost 5 bases, J lost 3 bases, and 17 bases lay in between. The CDR3 spans 15 residues. The CDR3 region has the DNA TGTGCCAGCAGCACCTACAGGGTCTCAAGCTACGAGCAGTACTTC. This codes for CASSTYRVSSYEQYF.